A selection of T cell receptor beta chains follows, all from one sample in a study of blood T cell repertoires in COVID-19. The protocol was immunoSEQ multiplex PCR, while the TCRdb copy is restricted to in-frame clones and leaves out a portion. The table lists hundreds of thousands of clones, around nine tenths of them singletons. The source material was PBMCs or T cells enriched from blood (not recorded which). The source is a woman between 50 and 59 years old who had recovered from COVID-19. The CDR3 runs from the conserved cysteine through the conserved F or W. The order of the fields is CDR3 length, V gene, CDR3 protein.

14 TRBV28 CASSSRSLNTEAFF
13 TRBV10-1 CASSRTGPGELFF
13 TRBV5-1 CASSLSGVETQYF
15 TRBV27 CASSFLAGVVETQYF
17 TRBV4-1 CASSQKVGHVFYSPLHF
14 TRBV5-1 CASRLEDRAYEQYF
11 TRBV27 CASSYLRRQYF
15 TRBV18 CASFYQLAGANEQFF
14 TRBV21-1 CASSKAGGGKGAFF
16 TRBV5-8 CASSLGVSYSNQPQHF
14 TRBV10-3 CAIKGTANTGELFF
19 TRBV10-2 CASSDFTGFLFPPGNTIYF
14 TRBV28 CASSGSDTNYGYTF
14 TRBV9 CASSGTRGTGELFF
12 TRBV3-1/TRBV3-2 CASSQRGDIQYF
13 TRBV2 CASSPGTSGEQYF
15 TRBV27 CASSPKRDYTDTQYF
13 TRBV14 CASSQGVNYGYTF
16 TRBV18 CASSPSQGVGNQPQHF
15 TRBV27 CASSPRDLDTGELFF
14 TRBV10-3 CAISDFEGGQPQHF
13 TRBV19 CASTGRVIYGYTF
15 TRBV9 CASSIRGGSIYEQFF
17 TRBV7-8 CASSLELAGGSTDTQYF
15 TRBV4-1 CASSQELRDQETQYF
15 TRBV4-2 CASSQESQPPREQYF
14 TRBV28 CASSLRVGSTEAFF
13 TRBV18 CASSYLSTDTQYF
13 TRBV7-3 CASSLSFAGELFF
11 TRBV19 CASSIGYEQYF
15 TRBV9 CASSVDYRGNQPQHF
12 TRBV7-9 CASSLEDGRAFF
15 TRBV4-3 CASSRRGQLNEKLFF
14 TRBV11-2 CASSTRQGNEKLFF
14 TRBV12-5 CASGETSGYNEQFF
15 TRBV30 CAWSATGQGIEKLFF
14 TRBV2 CASIMVRGNEKLFF
15 TRBV5-5 CASSLAPRTNQPQHF
14 TRBV19 CASSTPGTNTEAFF
15 TRBV6-5 CASISRTSGKDTQYF
14 TRBV7-2 CASSTRTGSTEAFF
16 TRBV7-8 CASSPRTSGFYNEQFF
16 TRBV7-8 CASSFIVGDTNYGYTF
16 TRBV28 CASRPSRGQGSRPQHF
15 TRBV18 CASSPQAESSYEQYF
19 TRBV7-9 CASSIRGLDPTPGANVLTF
16 TRBV2 CASSETELYSNQPQHF
14 TRBV11-1 CASTGTSGTDTQYF
17 TRBV14 CASSQGQGRVRNEKLFF
17 TRBV7-8 CASSLTLAGGNTYEQYF
12 TRBV9 CASSDRELEQFF
15 TRBV5-4 CASSLGGGMNTEAFF
15 TRBV7-2 CASSLDAGRNQPQHF
13 TRBV2 CASSEEQNTEAFF